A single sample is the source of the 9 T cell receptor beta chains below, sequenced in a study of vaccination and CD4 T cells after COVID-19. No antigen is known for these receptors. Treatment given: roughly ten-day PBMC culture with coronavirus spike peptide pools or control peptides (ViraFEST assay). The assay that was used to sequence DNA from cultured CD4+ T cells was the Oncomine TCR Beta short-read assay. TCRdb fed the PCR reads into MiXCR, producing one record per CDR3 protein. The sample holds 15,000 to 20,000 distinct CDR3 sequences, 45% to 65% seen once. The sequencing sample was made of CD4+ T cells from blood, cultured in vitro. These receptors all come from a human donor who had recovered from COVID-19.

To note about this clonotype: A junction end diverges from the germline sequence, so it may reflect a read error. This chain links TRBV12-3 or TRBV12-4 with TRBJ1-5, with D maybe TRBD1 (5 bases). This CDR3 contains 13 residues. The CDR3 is CASSLAPGQPQHF. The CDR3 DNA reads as TGTGCCAGCAGTCTAGCCCCAGGGCAGCCCCAGCATTTT.

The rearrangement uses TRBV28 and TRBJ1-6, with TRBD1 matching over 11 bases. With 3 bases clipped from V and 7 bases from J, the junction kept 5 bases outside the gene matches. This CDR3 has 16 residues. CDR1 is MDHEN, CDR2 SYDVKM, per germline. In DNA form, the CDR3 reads TGTGCCAGCAGTTTCCTTGGGACAGGGGGAAATTCACCCCTCCACTTT. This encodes CASSFLGTGGNSPLHF.

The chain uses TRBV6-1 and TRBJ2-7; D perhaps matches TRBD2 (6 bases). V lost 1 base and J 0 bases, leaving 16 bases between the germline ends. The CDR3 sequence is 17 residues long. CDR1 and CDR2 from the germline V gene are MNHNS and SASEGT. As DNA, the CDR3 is TGTGCCAGCAGTGAAGAGGGGACTGCCAGTTTCTCCTACGAGCAGTACTTC. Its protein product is CASSEEGTASFSYEQYF.

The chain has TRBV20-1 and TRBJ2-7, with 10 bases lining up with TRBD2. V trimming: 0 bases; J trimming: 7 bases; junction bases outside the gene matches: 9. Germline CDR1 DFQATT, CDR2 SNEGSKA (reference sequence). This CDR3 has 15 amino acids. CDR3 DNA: TGCAGTGCTAGAGACCCCCGAGCGGGAGGGCAAGAGCAGTACTTC. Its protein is CSARDPRAGGQEQYF.

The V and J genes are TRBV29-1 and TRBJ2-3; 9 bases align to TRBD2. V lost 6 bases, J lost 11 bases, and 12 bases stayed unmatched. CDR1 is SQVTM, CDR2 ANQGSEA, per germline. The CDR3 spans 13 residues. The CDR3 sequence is CSVQRGARWRQYF. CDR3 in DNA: TGCAGCGTCCAGCGGGGGGCCCGTTGGAGGCAGTATTTT.

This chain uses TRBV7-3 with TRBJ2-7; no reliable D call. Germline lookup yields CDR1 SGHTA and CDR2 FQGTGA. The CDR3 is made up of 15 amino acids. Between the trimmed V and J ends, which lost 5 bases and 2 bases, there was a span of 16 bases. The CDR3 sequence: CASSHGPTATYEQYF. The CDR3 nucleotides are TGTGCCAGCAGCCATGGTCCGACTGCTACCTACGAGCAGTACTTC.

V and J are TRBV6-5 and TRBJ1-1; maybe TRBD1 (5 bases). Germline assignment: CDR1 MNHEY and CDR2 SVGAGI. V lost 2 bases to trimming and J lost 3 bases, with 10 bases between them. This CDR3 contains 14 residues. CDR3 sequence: CASSYRRVHTEAFF. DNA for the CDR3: TGTGCCAGCAGTTACCGCAGGGTACACACTGAAGCTTTCTTT.

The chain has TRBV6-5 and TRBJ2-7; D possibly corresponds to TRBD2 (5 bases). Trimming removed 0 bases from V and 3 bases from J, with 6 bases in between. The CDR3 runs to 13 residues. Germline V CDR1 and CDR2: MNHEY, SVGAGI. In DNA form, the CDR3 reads TGTGCCAGCAGTTACTCAGCGGTCTACGAGCAGTACTTC. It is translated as CASSYSAVYEQYF.

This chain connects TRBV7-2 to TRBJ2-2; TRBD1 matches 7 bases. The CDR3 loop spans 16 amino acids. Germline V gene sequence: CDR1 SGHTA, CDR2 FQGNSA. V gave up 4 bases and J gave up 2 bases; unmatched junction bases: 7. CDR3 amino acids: CASSSLGTANTGELFF. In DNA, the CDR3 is TGTGCCAGCAGCTCCCTCGGGACAGCTAACACCGGGGAGCTGTTTTTT. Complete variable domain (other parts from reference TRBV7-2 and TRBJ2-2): GAGVSQSPSNKVTEKGKDVELRCDPISGHTALYWYRQSLGQGLEFLIYFQGNSAPDKSGLPSDRFSAERTGGSVSTLTIQRTQQEDSAVYLCASSSLGTANTGELFFGEGSRLTVL.